This TCR beta chain originates from a study of PD-L1 blockade in urothelial cancer. Across the whole study: Earlier, patients had received 0 to 3 chemotherapy regimens.

As to time point: pretreatment peripheral blood. CDR1 and CDR2 (germline): SGHTA, FQGNSA. This CDR3 spans 15 amino acids. V was clipped by 3 bases and J by 1 base, with 12 bases between them. Sequencing used immunoSEQ multiplex PCR; TCRdb keeps in-frame clones, though not all of them. The table lists 55,000 to 75,000 clones, more than 80% of them singletons. The V call is TRBV7-2, the J call TRBJ1-1, with D possibly TRBD1 on 6 matching bases. The sequencing here drew on PBMCs, taken around atezolizumab (anti-PD-L1) treatment. This TCR derives from a man aged 65 to 79 with urothelial cancer. In nucleotides, the CDR3 is TGTGCCAGCAGCTTGGGGGCCGGGGAGAACACTGAAGCTTTCTTT. This encodes CASSLGAGENTEAFF.